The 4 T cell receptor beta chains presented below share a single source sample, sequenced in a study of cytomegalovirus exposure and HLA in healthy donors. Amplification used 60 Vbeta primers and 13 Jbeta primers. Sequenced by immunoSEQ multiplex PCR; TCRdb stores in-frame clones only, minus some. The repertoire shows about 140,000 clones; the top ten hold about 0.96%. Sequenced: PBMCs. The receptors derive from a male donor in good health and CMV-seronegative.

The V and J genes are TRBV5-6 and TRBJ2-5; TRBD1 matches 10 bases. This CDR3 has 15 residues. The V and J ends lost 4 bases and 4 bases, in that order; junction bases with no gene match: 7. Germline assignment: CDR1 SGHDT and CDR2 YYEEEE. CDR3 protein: CASSPGDRGGETQYF. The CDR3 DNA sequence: TGTGCCAGCAGCCCAGGGGACAGGGGTGGAGAGACCCAGTACTTC. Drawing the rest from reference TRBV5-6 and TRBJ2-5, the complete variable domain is DAGVTQSPTHLIKTRGQQVTLRCSPKSGHDTVSWYQQALGQGPQFIFQYYEEEERQRGNFPDRFSGHQFPNYSSELNVNALLLGDSALYLCASSPGDRGGETQYFGPGTRLLVL.

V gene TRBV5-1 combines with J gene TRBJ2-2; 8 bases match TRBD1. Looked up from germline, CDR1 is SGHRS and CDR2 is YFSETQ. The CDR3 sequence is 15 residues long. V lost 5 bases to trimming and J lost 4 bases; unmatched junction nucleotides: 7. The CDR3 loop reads CASSRQGLSTGELFF. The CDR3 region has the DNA TGCGCCAGCAGTCGACAGGGGCTCAGCACCGGGGAGCTGTTTTTT.

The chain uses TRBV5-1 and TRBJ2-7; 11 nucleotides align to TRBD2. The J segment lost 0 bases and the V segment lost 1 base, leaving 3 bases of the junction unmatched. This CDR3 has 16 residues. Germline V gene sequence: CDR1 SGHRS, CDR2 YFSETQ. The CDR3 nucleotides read TGCGCCAGCAGCTTGCCGACTAGCGGGATCTCCTACGAGCAGTACTTC. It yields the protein CASSLPTSGISYEQYF.

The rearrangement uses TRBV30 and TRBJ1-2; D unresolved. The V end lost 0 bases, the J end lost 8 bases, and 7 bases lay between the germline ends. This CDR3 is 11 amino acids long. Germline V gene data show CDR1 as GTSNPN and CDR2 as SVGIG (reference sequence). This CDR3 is CAWSVGGGYTF. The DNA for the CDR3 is TGTGCCTGGAGTGTAGGAGGGGGCTACACCTTC.